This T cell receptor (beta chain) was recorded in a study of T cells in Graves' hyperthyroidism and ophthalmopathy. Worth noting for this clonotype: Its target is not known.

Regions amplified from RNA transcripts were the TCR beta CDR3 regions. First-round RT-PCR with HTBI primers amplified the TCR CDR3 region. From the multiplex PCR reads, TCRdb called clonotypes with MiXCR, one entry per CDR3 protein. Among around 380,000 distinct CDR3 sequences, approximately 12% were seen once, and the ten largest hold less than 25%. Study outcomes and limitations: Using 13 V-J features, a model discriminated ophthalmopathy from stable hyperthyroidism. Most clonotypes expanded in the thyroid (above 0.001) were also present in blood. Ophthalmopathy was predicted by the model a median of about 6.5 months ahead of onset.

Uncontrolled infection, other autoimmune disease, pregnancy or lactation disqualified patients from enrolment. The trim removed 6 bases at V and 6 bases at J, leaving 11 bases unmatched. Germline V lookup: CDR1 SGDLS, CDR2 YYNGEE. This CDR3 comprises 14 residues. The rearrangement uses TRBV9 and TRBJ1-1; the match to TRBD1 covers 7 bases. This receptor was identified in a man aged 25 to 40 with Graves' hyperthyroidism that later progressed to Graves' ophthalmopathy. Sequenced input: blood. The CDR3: CASTQDRIGSEAFF. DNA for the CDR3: TGTGCCAGCACGCAGGACAGGATTGGCTCTGAAGCTTTCTTT.